This entry lists 17 T cell receptor beta chains sequenced from one sample in a study of cytomegalovirus exposure and HLA in healthy donors listed by TCRdb under 2017. The library was made by the immunoSEQ multiplex PCR assay. A mixture of 60 forward primers for TCR Vbeta segments and 13 reverse primers for TCR Jbeta segments was used in the multiplex PCR. Not all clones reach the TCRdb copy of this immuneACCESS table, which keeps in-frame sequences only. Checked studies attribute under half of the gap to unresolved V genes and leave the rest unexplained. For this sample the table gives tens of thousands of clones, of which 83% were detected only once. In total, the top ten clones hold around 4.5% of the sample. The sample taken for sequencing was PBMCs. The receptors originated from a man between 25 and 39 years old in good health and CMV-seronegative.

This clone was recorded a few times. This chain uses TRBV2 with TRBJ1-1, with D unresolved. Looked up from germline, CDR1 is SNHLY and CDR2 is FYNNEI. The CDR3 is made up of 10 amino acids. Trimming took 6 bases from V and 10 from J, leaving 9 bases between them. DNA for the CDR3: TGTGCCAGCAGCTCCGATAGAGCTTTCTTT. This sequence encodes CASSSDRAFF. Based on the CDR3 plus reference TRBV2 and TRBJ1-1, the full variable domain is EPEVTQTPSHQVTQMGQEVILRCVPISNHLYFYWYRQILGQKVEFLVSFYNNEISEKSEIFDDQFSVERPDGSNFTLKIRSTKLEDSAMYFCASSSDRAFFGQGTRLTVV.

The rearrangement uses TRBV6-5 and TRBJ2-7, with 8 bases that match TRBD1. Trimming at V came to 6 bases and at J to 1 base, leaving 5 bases not matched to a gene. Germline CDR1 and CDR2: MNHEY and SVGAGI. This CDR3 region has 14 residues. The CDR3 reads CASSGTGSSYEQYF. The DNA for the CDR3 is TGTGCCAGCAGCGGGACAGGCTCGTCCTACGAGCAGTACTTC.

DNA for the CDR3: TGTGCCAGCAGCCCCGCCCTACAGGGCCGGTATGGCTACACCTTC. It specifies CASSPALQGRYGYTF. J is TRBJ1-2 and V is TRBV9; a weak D match, TRBD1 (6 bases). In germline, CDR1 is SGDLS, CDR2 YYNGEE. The CDR3 sequence is 15 residues long. V shed 4 bases and J shed 5 bases, with 18 bases lying between them.

The CDR3 DNA is TGCGCCAGCACTCCAGGGGGGAAAGAGACCCAGTACTTC. This gives the protein CASTPGGKETQYF. This chain uses TRBV5-1 with TRBJ2-5; maybe TRBD1 (7 bases). With 6 bases removed from V and 3 bases from J, the gap between germline ends came to 12 bases. Germline-derived CDR1 and CDR2 are SGHRS and YFSETQ. The CDR3 is made up of 13 amino acids.

This chain uses TRBV7-8 with TRBJ2-2; maybe TRBD2 (6 bases). Germline V lookup: CDR1 SGHVS, CDR2 FQNEAQ. V was shortened by 3 bases and J by 6 bases, with 14 bases between the two germline ends. CDR3 size: 15 residues. CDR3 sequence reads: CASSFNGRRSGELFF. The CDR3 nucleotides are TGTGCCAGCAGCTTCAACGGGAGAAGATCCGGGGAGCTGTTTTTT.

V is TRBV7-2 and J is TRBJ2-5; D is uncertain. From germline, CDR1 is SGHTA and CDR2 FQGNSA. V was shortened by 1 base and J by 6 bases, with 12 bases between the two germline ends. There are 14 residues in the CDR3. CDR3: CASSLVAGGKTQYF. In DNA, the CDR3 is TGTGCCAGCAGCTTAGTTGCCGGCGGTAAGACCCAGTACTTC.

For this clone: The sample contains more than one DNA sequence encoding this CDR3. The chain has TRBV15 and TRBJ2-7; D unclear. V lost 0 bases to trimming and J lost 6 bases, with 6 bases between them. The CDR3 length is 12 residues. From germline, CDR1 is LNHNV and CDR2 YYDKDF (reference sequence). Here the CDR3 reads CATSRDFGEQYF. The CDR3 DNA follows: TGTGCCACCAGCAGAGACTTCGGCGAGCAGTACTTC.

Notes on this clone: It is unclear where the CDR3 begins or ends on the DNA, so no DNA is shown, and the CDR3 is as TCRdb lists it. The CDR3 loop is CASSLVGRGARTF. The gene calls are TRBV7-2 and TRBJ1-2. Germline V CDR1 and CDR2: SGHTA, FQGNSA. The CDR3 spans 13 amino acids, including both terminal residues.

The chain combines TRBV25-1 with TRBJ2-1; 9 bases agree with TRBD1. J lost 9 bases, V lost 3 bases, and 9 bases had no gene match. The CDR3 consists of 15 residues. Germline V gives CDR1 MGHDK, CDR2 SYGVNS. The CDR3 DNA reads as TGTGCCAGCAGTGAGCTGACAGGGGGAAATGGTGAGCAGTTCTTC. It yields the protein CASSELTGGNGEQFF.

The genes are TRBV4-3 and TRBJ1-2; D ambiguous. Trimming cost V 0 bases and J 0 bases, with 8 bases left between them. Germline assignment: CDR1 LGHNA and CDR2 YSLEER. The CDR3 has 15 amino acids. CDR3 region: CASSQDSPPNYGYTF. For the CDR3, the DNA is TGCGCCAGCAGCCAAGATTCTCCCCCTAACTATGGCTACACCTTC.

The chain employs TRBV11-3 and TRBJ2-1; 7 positions agree with TRBD2. Looked up from germline, CDR1 is SGHNT and CDR2 is YENEEA. CDR3 length: 15 residues. V shed 3 bases, J shed 7 bases, and the junction held 9 bases outside the gene matches. The CDR3 is CASSFRAGAGNEQFF. As DNA, the CDR3 is TGTGCCAGCAGCTTTAGGGCGGGAGCGGGAAATGAGCAGTTCTTC.

The chain has TRBV6-4 and TRBJ1-5; D may be TRBD1 (5 bases). V dropped 0 bases and J dropped 2 bases, with 11 bases sitting between them. Per germline, CDR1 MRHNA and CDR2 SNTAGT. The CDR3 contains 16 residues. The CDR3 DNA sequence: TGTGCCAGCAGTGACTCGGATGGACATCGCAATCAGCCCCAGCATTTT. Its translation is CASSDSDGHRNQPQHF.

The chain combines TRBV14 with TRBJ1-2; tentative D call: TRBD1 (6 bases). Looked up from germline, CDR1 is SGHDN and CDR2 is FVKESK. The germline V and J ends were trimmed by 8 bases and 2 bases, with 12 bases remaining between them. The CDR3 totals 13 residues. The CDR3 protein is CASDLQGNYGYTF. DNA for the CDR3: TGTGCCAGCGACCTCCAGGGGAACTATGGCTACACCTTC.

The chain links TRBV7-9 to TRBJ1-2; the D is unclear. The germline gives CDR1 SEHNR, CDR2 FQNEAQ (reference sequence). This CDR3 is built from 14 residues. The V and J ends lost 2 bases and 6 bases respectively, with 13 bases between them. The CDR3 DNA follows: TGTGCCAGCAGCTTATGGCAGGCCCGCGATGGCTACACCTTC. Its protein is CASSLWQARDGYTF.

This chain joins TRBV6-5 and TRBJ2-3; D unresolved. Trimming shortened V by 4 bases and J by 4 bases, and 6 bases separated the two germline ends. Per germline, CDR1 MNHEY and CDR2 SVGAGI. This CDR3 region has 12 residues. The CDR3 DNA follows: TGTGCCAGCAGTTCCAGTGCAGATACGCAGTATTTT. This translates into CASSSSADTQYF.

The chain employs TRBV10-3 and TRBJ2-7; maybe TRBD2 (6 bases). Trimming left V 3 bases short and J 6 bases short, with 15 bases between. The germline V gene encodes CDR1 ENHRY and CDR2 SYGVKD. CDR3 size: 14 residues. The CDR3 nucleotides are TGTGCCATCAGTGATTGGGGACTTAACTCCGAGCAGTACTTC. Protein sequence: CAISDWGLNSEQYF.

In nucleotides, the CDR3 is TGTGCCAGCAGCGCGGGAGATGGAAGGCGCCAAGAGACCCAGTACTTC. It specifies CASSAGDGRRQETQYF. The chain recombines TRBV5-4 with TRBJ2-5; 7 bases match TRBD2. V was clipped by 4 bases and J by 1 base; unmatched bases: 10. Germline CDR1 SGHNT, CDR2 YYREEE (reference sequence). The CDR3 runs 16 residues.